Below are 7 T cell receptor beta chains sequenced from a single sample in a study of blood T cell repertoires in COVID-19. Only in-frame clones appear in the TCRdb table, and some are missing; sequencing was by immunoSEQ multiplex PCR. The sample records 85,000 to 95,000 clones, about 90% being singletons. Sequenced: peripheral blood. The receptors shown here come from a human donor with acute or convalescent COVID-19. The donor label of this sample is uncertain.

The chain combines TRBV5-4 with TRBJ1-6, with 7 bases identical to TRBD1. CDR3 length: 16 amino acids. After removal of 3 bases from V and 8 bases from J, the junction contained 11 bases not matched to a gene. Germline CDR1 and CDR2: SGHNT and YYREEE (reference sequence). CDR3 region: CASSSSRTGGYSPLHF. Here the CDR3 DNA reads TGTGCCAGCAGCTCTTCTCGGACAGGCGGTTATTCACCCCTCCACTTT.

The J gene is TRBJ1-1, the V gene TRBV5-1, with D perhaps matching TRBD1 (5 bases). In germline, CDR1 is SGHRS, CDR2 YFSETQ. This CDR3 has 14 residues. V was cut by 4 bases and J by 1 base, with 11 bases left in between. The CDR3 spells CASSRNTGNTEAFF. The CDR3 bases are TGCGCCAGCAGCCGGAATACAGGGAACACTGAAGCTTTCTTT.

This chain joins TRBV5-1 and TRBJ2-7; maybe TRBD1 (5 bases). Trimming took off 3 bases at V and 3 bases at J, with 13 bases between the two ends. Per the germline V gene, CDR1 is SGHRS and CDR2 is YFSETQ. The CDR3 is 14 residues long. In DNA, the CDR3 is TGCGCCAGCAGCTCTCAGGGTCGAGACTACGAGCAGTACTTC. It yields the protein CASSSQGRDYEQYF.

CDR3 DNA: TGTGCCAGCAGCCCCCAATGGGACAGGGTGGGGGAGACCCAGTACTTC. Translated: CASSPQWDRVGETQYF. The V call is TRBV5-5, the J call TRBJ2-5, with 9 bases that match TRBD1. J lost 5 bases, V lost 4 bases, and 12 bases had no gene match. Germline V gene lookup returns CDR1 SGHKS and CDR2 YYEKEE (reference sequence). The CDR3 totals 16 residues.

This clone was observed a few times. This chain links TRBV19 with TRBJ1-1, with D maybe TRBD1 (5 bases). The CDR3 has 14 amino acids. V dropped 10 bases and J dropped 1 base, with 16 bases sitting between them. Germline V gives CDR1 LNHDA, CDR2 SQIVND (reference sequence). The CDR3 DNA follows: TGTGCCACCTCTCAGGGTATTGGGAACACTGAAGCTTTCTTT. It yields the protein CATSQGIGNTEAFF.

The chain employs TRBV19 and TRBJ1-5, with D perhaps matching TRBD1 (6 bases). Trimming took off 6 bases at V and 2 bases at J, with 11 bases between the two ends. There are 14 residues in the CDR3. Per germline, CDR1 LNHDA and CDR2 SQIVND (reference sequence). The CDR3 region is CASSLQGGNQPQHF. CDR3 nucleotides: TGTGCCAGTAGCTTACAGGGAGGCAATCAGCCCCAGCATTTT.

CDR3: CASSVQGQNYNEQFF. The CDR3 DNA follows: TGTGCCAGCAGCGTACAGGGACAGAACTACAATGAGCAGTTCTTC. The chain employs TRBV9 and TRBJ2-1; 7 positions match TRBD1. V trimming: 1 base; J trimming: 3 bases; junction bases outside the gene matches: 4. The CDR3 is 15 residues long. Germline V gene lookup returns CDR1 SGDLS and CDR2 YYNGEE.